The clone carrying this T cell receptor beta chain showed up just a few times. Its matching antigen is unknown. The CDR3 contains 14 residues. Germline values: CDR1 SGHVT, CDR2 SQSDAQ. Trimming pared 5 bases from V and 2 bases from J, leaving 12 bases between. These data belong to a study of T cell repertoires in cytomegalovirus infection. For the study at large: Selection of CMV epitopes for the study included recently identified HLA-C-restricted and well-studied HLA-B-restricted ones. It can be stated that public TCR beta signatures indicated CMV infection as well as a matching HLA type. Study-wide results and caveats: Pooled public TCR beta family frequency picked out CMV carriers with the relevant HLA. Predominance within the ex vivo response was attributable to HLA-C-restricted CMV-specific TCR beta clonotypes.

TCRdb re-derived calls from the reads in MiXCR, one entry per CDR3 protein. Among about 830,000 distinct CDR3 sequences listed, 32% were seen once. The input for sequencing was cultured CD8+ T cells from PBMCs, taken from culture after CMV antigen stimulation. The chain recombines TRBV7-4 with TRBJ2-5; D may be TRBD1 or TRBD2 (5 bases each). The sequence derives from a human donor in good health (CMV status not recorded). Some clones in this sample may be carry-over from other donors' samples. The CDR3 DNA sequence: TGTGCCAGCAGCCCTCCGGGACGGCAAGAGACCCAGTACTTC. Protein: CASSPPGRQETQYF.